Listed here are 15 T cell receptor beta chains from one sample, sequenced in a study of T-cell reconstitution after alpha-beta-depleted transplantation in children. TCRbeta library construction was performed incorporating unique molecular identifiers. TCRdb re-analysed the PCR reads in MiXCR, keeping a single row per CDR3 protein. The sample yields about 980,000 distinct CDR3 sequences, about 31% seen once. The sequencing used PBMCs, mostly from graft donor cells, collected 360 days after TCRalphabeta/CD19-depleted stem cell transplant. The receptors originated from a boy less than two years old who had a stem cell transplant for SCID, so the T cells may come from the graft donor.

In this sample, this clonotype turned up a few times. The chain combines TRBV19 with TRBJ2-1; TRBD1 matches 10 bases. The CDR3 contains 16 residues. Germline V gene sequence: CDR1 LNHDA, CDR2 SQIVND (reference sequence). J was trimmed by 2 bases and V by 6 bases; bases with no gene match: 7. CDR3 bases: TGTGCCAGTAGCTTCCGGGACAGGGGACCCTACAATGAGCAGTTCTTC. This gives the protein CASSFRDRGPYNEQFF.

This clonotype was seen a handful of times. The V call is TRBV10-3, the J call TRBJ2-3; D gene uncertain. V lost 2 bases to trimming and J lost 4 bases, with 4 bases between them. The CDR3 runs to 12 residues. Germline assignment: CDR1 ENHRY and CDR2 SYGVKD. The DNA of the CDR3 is TGTGCCATCAGTGAGATCTCAGATACGCAGTATTTT. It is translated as CAISEISDTQYF.

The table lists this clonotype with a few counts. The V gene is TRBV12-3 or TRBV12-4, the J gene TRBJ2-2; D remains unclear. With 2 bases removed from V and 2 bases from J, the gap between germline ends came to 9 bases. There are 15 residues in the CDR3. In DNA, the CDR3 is TGTGCCAGCAGTTTACGGCCCGCAAACACCGGGGAGCTGTTTTTT. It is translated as CASSLRPANTGELFF.

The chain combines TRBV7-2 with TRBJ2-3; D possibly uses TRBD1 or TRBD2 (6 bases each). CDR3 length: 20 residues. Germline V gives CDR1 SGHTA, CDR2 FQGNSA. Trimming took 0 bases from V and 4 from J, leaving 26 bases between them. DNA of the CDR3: TGTGCCAGCAGCTTAGCGCCCAACGGCGGGACACCCCCTTTGGCAGATACGCAGTATTTT. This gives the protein CASSLAPNGGTPPLADTQYF.

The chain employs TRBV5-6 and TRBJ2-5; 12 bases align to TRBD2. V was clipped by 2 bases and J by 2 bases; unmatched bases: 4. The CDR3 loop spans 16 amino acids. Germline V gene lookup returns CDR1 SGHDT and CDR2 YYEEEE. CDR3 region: CASSFPGTSGQETQYF. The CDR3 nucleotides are TGTGCCAGCAGCTTTCCCGGGACTAGCGGGCAAGAGACCCAGTACTTC.

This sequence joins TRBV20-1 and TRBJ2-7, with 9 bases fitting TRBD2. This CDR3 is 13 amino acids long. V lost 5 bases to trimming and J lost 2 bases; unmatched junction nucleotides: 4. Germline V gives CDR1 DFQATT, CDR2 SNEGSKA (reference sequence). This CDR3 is CSACGGVPYEQYF. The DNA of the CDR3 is TGCAGTGCTTGCGGGGGGGTACCCTACGAGCAGTACTTC.

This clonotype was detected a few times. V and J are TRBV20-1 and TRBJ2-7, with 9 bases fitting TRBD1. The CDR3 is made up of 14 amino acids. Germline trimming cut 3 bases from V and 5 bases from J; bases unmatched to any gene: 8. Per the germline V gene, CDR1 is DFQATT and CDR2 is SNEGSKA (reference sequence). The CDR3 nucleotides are TGCAGTGCTAGCGGGACAGGGAAAATTAACGAGCAGTACTTC. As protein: CSASGTGKINEQYF.

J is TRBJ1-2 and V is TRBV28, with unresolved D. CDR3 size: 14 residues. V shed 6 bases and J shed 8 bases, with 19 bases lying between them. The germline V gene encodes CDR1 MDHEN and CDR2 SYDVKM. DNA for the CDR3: TGTGCCAGCAGCCCAGCTAGGGAGGTAATAGGCTACACCTTC. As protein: CASSPAREVIGYTF.

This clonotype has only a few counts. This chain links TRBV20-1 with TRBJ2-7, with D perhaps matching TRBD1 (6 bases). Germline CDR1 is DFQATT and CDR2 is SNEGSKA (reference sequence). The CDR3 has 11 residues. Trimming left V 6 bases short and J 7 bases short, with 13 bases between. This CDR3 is CSAPTRGEQYF. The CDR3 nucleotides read TGCAGTGCCCCTACTAGGGGGGAGCAGTACTTC.

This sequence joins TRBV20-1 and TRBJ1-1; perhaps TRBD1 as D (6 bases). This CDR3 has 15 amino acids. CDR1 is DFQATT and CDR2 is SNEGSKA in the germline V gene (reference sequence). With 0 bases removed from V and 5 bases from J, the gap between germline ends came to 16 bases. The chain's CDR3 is CSARDPQGGRTEAFF. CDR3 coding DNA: TGCAGTGCTAGAGATCCACAGGGAGGGAGGACTGAAGCTTTCTTT.

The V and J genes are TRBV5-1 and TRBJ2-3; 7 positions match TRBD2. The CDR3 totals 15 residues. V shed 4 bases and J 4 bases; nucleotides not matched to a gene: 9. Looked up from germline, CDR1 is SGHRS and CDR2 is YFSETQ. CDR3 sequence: CASSGTTSTADTQYF. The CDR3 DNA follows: TGCGCCAGCAGCGGTACGACTAGCACCGCAGATACGCAGTATTTT.

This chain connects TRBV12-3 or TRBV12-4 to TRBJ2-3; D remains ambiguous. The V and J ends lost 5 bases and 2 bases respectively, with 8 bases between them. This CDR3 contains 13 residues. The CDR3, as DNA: TGTGCCAGCAGTCTTCCGGCCACAGATACGCAGTATTTT. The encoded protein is CASSLPATDTQYF.

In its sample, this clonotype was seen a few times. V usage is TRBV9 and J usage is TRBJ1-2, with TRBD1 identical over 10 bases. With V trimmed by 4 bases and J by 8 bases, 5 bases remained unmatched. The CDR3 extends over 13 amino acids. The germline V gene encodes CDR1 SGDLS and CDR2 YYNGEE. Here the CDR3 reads CASSPTGGRGYTF. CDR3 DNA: TGTGCCAGCAGCCCGACAGGGGGCAGGGGCTACACCTTC.

The CDR3, as DNA: TGTGCCAGCAGCAAAGGCGGACTAGCCTCCAACGTTCAGTACTTC. Encoded protein: CASSKGGLASNVQYF. The chain carries TRBV7-9 and TRBJ2-4; 8 bases agree with TRBD2. V trimming: 5 bases; J trimming: 11 bases; junction bases outside the gene matches: 14. Germline-derived CDR1 and CDR2 are SEHNR and FQNEAQ (reference sequence). The CDR3 sequence is 15 residues long.

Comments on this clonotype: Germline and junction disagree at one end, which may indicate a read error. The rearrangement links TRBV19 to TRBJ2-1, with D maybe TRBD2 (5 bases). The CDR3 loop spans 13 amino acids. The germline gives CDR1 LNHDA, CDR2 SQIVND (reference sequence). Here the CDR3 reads CASSALEPNGQFF. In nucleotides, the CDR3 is TGTGCCAGTAGCGCACTAGAGCCCAATGGGCAGTTCTTC.